This record covers a single TCR beta chain. This sample was included in a study of blood T cell repertoires in COVID-19. Whole-study context: T cells, B-cell-depleted T cells, or PBMCs provided the cDNA or gDNA that served as material.

There are 14 residues in the CDR3. Per germline, CDR1 SEHNR and CDR2 FQNEAQ (reference sequence). J was trimmed by 6 bases and V by 5 bases; bases with no gene match: 9. Per the authors' pipeline: By means of reference gene primer amplification, nucleated cell counts were estimated. Libraries were prepared by immunoSEQ multiplex PCR; TCRdb keeps only in-frame clonotypes and omits some of them. That table furnishes V, J and clone size, whereas the DNA furnished D and trimming. The sample lists about 98,000 clones, approximately 84% seen once, with about 10% in the top ten. This TCR was recovered from a woman over 75 with acute or convalescent COVID-19. The sample comprised peripheral blood. The chain recombines TRBV7-9 with TRBJ1-1, with 7 bases matching TRBD1. The CDR3 loop reads CASSQSGRGAEAFF. The CDR3 DNA is TGTGCCAGCAGCCAGAGTGGCAGGGGGGCTGAAGCTTTCTTT. The whole variable domain, remainder taken from reference TRBV7-9 and TRBJ1-1, is DTGVSQNPRHKITKRGQNVTFRCDPISEHNRLYWYRQTLGQGPEFLTYFQNEAQLEKSRLLSDRFSAERPKGSFSTLEIQRTEQGDSAMYLCASSQSGRGAEAFFGQGTRLTVV.